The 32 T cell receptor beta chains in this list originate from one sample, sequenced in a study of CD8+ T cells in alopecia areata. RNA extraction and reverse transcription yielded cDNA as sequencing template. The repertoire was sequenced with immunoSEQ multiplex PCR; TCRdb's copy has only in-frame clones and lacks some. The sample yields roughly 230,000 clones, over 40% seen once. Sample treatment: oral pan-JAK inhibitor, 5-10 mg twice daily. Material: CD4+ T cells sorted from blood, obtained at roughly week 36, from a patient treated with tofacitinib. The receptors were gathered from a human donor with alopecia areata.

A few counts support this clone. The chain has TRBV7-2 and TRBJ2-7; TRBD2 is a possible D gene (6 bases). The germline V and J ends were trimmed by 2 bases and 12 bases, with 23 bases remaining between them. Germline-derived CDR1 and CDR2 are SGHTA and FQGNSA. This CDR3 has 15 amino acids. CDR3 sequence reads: CASSLSRDSLEHRYF. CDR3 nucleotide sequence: TGTGCCAGCAGCTTATCCCGGGACTCTCTGGAACATAGGTACTTC. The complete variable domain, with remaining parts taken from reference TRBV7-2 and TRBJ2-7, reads GAGVSQSPSNKVTEKGKDVELRCDPISGHTALYWYRQSLGQGLEFLIYFQGNSAPDKSGLPSDRFSAERTGGSVSTLTIQRTQQEDSAVYLCASSLSRDSLEHRYFGPGTRLTVT.

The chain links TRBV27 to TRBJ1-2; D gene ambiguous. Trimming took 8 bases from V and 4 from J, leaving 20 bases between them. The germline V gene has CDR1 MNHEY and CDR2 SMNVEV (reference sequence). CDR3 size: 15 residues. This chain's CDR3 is CASDVPGELTYGYTF. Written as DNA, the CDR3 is TGTGCCAGCGACGTTCCGGGAGAACTTACCTATGGCTACACCTTC.

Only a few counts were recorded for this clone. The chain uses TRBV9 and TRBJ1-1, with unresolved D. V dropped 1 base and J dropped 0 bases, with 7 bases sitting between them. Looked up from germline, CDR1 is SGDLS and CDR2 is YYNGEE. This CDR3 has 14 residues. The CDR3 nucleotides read TGTGCCAGCAGCGTAAGCACAATGAACACTGAAGCTTTCTTT. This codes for CASSVSTMNTEAFF.

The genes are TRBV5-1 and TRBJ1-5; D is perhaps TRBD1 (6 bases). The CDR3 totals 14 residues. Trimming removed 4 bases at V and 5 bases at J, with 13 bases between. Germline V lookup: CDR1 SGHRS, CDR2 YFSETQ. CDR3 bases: TGCGCCAGCAGCCCTGGACAGTACGATCAGCCCCAGCATTTT. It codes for CASSPGQYDQPQHF.

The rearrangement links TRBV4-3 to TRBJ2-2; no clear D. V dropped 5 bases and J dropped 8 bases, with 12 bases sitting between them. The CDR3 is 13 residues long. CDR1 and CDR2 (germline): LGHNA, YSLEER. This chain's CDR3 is CASSSIAGGELFF. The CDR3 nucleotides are TGCGCCAGCAGCAGCATAGCAGGAGGGGAGCTGTTTTTT.

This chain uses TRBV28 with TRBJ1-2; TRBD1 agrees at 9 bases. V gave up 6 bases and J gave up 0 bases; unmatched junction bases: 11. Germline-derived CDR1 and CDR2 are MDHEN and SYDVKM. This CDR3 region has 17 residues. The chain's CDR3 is CASSPSGTGPTNYGYTF. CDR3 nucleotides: TGTGCCAGCAGCCCTAGCGGGACAGGGCCCACTAACTATGGCTACACCTTC.

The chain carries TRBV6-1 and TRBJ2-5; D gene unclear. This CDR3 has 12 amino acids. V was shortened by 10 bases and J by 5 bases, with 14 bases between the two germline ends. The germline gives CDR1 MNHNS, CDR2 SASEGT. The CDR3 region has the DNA TGTGCCACCGCCTGGGGTGAGGAGACCCAGTACTTC. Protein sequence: CATAWGEETQYF.

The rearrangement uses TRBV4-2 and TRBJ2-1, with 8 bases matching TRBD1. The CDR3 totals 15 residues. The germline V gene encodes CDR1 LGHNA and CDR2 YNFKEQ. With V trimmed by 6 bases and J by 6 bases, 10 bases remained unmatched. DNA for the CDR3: TGTGCCAGCAGTCTAGGCGGACAGGGAGTCAATGAGCAGTTCTTC. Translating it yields CASSLGGQGVNEQFF.

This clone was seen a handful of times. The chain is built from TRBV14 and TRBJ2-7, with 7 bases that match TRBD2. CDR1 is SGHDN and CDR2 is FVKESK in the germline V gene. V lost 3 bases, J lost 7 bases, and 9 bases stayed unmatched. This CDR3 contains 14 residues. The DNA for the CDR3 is TGTGCCAGCAGCCATGTCGCGGGAGTTGGGGAGCAGTACTTC. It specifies CASSHVAGVGEQYF.

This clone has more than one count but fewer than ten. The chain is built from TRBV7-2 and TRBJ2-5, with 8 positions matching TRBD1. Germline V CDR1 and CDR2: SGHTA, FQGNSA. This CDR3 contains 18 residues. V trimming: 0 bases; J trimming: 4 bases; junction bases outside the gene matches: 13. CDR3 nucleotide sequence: TGTGCCAGCAGCTTAGCCCCCTACGCAGGGGGCGCGGGAGAGACCCAGTACTTC. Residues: CASSLAPYAGGAGETQYF.

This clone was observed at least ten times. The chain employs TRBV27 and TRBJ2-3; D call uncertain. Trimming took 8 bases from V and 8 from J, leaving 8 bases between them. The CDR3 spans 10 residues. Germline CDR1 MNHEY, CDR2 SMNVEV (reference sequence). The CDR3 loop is CASGDLTQYF. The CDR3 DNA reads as TGTGCCAGCGGCGATCTTACGCAGTATTTT.

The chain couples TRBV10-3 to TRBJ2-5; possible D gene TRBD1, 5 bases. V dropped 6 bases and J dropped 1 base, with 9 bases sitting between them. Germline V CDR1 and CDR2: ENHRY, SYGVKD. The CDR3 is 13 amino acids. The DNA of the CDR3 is TGTGCCATCAGGCCTGACAGCCAAGAGACCCAGTACTTC. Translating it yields CAIRPDSQETQYF.

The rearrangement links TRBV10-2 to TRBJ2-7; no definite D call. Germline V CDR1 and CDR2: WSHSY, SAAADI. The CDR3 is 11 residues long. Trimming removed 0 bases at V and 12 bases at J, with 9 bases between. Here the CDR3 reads CASSESSVGYF. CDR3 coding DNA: TGCGCCAGCAGTGAGTCCTCCGTCGGGTACTTC.

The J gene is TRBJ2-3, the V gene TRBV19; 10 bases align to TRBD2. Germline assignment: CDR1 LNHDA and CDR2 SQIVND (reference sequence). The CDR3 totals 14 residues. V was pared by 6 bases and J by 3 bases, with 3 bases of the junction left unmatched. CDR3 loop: CASSPGLATDTQYF. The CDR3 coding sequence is TGTGCCAGTAGCCCGGGACTAGCGACAGATACGCAGTATTTT.

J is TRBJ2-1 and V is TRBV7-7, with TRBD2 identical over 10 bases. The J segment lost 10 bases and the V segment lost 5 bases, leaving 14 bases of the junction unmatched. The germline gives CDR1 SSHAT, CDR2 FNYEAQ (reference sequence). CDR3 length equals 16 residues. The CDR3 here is CASSPQTGLAGDEQFF. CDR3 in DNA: TGTGCCAGCAGCCCCCAAACAGGGCTAGCGGGAGACGAGCAGTTCTTC.

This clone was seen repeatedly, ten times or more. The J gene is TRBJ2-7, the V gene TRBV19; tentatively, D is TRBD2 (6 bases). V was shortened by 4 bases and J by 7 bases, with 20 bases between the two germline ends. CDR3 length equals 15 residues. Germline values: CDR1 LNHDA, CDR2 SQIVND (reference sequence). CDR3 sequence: CASSRGDPEGEEQYF. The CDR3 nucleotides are TGTGCCAGTAGTAGAGGGGACCCGGAGGGAGAAGAGCAGTACTTC.

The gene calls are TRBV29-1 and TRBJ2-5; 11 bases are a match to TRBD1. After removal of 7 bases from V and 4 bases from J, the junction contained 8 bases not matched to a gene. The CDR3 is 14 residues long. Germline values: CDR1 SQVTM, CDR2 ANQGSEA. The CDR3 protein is CSAQGTGGRETQYF. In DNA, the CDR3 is TGCAGCGCCCAAGGGACAGGGGGGCGAGAGACCCAGTACTTC.

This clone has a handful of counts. The CDR3 here is CAWSVRQVEAFF. CDR3 sequence (DNA): TGTGCCTGGAGTGTACGGCAGGTTGAAGCTTTCTTT. The chain employs TRBV30 and TRBJ1-1, with no clear D. With 0 bases removed from V and 7 bases from J, the gap between germline ends came to 9 bases. Germline loops: CDR1 GTSNPN, CDR2 SVGIG (reference sequence). The CDR3 is 12 residues long.

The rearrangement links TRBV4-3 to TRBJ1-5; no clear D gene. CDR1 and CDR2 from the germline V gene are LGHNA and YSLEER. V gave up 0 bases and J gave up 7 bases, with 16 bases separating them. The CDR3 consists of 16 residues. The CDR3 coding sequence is TGCGCCAGCAGCCAAGAGATCGGCCTCTTTCTCCAGCCCCAGCATTTT. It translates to CASSQEIGLFLQPQHF.

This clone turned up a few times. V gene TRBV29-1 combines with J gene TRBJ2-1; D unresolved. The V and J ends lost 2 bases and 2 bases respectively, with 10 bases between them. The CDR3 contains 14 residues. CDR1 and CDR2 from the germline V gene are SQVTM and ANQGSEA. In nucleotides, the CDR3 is TGCAGCGTTGAATTGAGCGCCGCCTACAATGAGCAGTTCTTC. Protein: CSVELSAAYNEQFF.

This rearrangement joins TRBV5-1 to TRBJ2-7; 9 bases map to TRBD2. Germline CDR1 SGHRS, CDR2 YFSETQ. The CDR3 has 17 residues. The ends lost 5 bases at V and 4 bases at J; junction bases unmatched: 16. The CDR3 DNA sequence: TGCGCCAGCAGTTATCTCCCCTCTAGCGGGAAATTATACGAGCAGTACTTC. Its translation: CASSYLPSSGKLYEQYF.

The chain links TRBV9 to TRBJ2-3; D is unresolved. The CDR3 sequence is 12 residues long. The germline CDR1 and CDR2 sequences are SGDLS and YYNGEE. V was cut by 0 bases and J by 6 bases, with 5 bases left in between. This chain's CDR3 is CASSVVLDTQYF. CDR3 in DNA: TGTGCCAGCAGCGTAGTCCTCGATACGCAGTATTTT.

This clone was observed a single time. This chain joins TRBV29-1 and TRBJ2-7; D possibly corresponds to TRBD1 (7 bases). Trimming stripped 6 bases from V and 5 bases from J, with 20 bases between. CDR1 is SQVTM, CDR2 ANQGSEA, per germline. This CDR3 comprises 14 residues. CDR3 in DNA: TGCAGCGTCGGCGGGAACAGGGGTGGGGACGAGCAGTACTTC. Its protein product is CSVGGNRGGDEQYF.

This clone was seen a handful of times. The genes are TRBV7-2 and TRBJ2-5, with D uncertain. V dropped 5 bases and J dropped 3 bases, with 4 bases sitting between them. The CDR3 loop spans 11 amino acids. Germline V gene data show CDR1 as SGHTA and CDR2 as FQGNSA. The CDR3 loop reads CASSVKETQYF. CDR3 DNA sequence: TGTGCCAGCAGCGTGAAAGAGACCCAGTACTTC.

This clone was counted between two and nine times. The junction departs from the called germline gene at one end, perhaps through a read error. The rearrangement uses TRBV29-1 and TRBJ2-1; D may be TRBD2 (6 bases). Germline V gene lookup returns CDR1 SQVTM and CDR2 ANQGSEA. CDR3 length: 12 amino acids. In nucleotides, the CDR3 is TGCAGCGTTGATCTGGGTGGAGGGAGAAGGGTCTTC. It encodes CSVDLGGGRRVF.

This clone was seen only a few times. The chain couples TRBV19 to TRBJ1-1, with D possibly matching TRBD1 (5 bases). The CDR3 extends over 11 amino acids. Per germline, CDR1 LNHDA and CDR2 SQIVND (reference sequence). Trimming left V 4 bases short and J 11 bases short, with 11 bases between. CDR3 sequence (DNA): TGTGCCAGTAGTACCCTAGGGGAGGCTTTCTTT. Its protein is CASSTLGEAFF. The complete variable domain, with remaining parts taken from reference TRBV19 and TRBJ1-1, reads DGGITQSPKYLFRKEGQNVTLSCEQNLNHDAMYWYRQDPGQGLRLIYYSQIVNDFQKGDIAEGYSVSREKKESFPLTVTSAQKNPTAFYLCASSTLGEAFFGQGTRLTVV.

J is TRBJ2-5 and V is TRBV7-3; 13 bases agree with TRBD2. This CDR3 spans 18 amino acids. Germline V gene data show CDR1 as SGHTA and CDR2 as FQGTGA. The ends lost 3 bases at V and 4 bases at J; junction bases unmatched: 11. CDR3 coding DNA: TGTGCCAGCAGCTTCGGTCAACTAGCGGGAGGGCTAGGAGAGACCCAGTACTTC. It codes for CASSFGQLAGGLGETQYF.

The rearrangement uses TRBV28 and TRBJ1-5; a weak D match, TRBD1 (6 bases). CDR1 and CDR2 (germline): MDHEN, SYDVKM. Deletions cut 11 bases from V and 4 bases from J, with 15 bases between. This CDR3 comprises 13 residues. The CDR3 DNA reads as TGTGCCGGCAAGAAGGGGGGGAATCAGCCCCAGCATTTT. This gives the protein CAGKKGGNQPQHF.

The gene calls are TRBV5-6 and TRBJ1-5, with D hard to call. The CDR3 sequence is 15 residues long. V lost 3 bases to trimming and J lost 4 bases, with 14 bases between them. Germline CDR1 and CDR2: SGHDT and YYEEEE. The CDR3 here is CASSYGLGDNQPQHF. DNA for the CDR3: TGTGCCAGCAGCTATGGGCTCGGGGATAATCAGCCCCAGCATTTT.

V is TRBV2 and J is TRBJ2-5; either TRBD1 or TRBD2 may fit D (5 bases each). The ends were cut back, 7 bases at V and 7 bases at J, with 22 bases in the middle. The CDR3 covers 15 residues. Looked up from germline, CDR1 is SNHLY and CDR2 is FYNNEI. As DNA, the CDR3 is TGTGCCAGCAACCCGAGGGACGCAGGAATGGGGACCCAGTACTTC. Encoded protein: CASNPRDAGMGTQYF.

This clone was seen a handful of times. CDR3 loop: CASSHLAGAPDTQYF. CDR3 DNA sequence: TGTGCCAGCAGCCACCTAGCGGGAGCCCCAGATACGCAGTATTTT. V usage is TRBV11-3 and J usage is TRBJ2-3; 10 bases line up with TRBD2. Germline CDR1 reads SGHNT; CDR2 reads YENEEA. The CDR3 contains 15 residues. After removal of 5 bases from V and 4 bases from J, the junction contained 6 bases not matched to a gene.

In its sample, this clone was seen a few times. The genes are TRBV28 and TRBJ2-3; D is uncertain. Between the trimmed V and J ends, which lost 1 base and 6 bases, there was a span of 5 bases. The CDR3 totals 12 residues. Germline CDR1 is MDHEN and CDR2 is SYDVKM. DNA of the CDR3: TGTGCCAGCAGTTTATCTGTTGATACGCAGTATTTT. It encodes CASSLSVDTQYF.